These 27 T cell receptor beta chains originate from one sample sequenced in a study of blood T cell repertoires in COVID-19. TCRdb's copy holds only in-frame clones and misses some; the assay was immunoSEQ multiplex PCR. The sample includes over 250,000 clones, around 90% of them seen just once. The material sequenced was peripheral blood. These receptors were collected from a man over 45 with acute or convalescent COVID-19.

The gene calls are TRBV6-1 and TRBJ2-6, with 10 bases fitting TRBD2. From germline, CDR1 is MNHNS and CDR2 SASEGT. The CDR3 consists of 20 residues. Trimming cost V 3 bases and J 0 bases; bases outside gene matches: 11. CDR3 region: CASSEWLAGAMDSGANVLTF. The CDR3 DNA sequence: TGTGCCAGCAGTGAGTGGCTAGCGGGGGCCATGGACTCTGGGGCCAACGTCCTGACTTTC.

The rearrangement uses TRBV3-1 (or the pseudogene TRBV3-2) and TRBJ1-1, with a possible D match to TRBD1 (5 bases). Germline CDR1 is LGHDT and CDR2 is YNNKEL (reference sequence). The CDR3 loop spans 13 amino acids. The V gene lost 4 bases and the J gene lost 6 bases, with 12 bases spanning the gap. This CDR3 is CASSPRQPAEAFF. The CDR3 coding sequence is TGTGCCAGCAGCCCCAGACAGCCTGCTGAAGCTTTCTTT.

The chain uses TRBV19 and TRBJ1-2; a weak D match, TRBD1 (6 bases). Germline CDR1 reads LNHDA; CDR2 reads SQIVND (reference sequence). This CDR3 is built from 14 residues. Between the trimmed V and J ends, which lost 8 bases and 3 bases, there was a span of 16 bases. This CDR3 is CASRQGFADYGYTF. DNA for the CDR3: TGTGCCAGTCGTCAGGGGTTCGCTGACTATGGCTACACCTTC.

The V gene is TRBV11-1, the J gene TRBJ2-3; 7 bases line up with TRBD1. There are 15 residues in the CDR3. The germline V gene encodes CDR1 SGHAT and CDR2 FQDESV (reference sequence). With V trimmed by 7 bases and J by 1 base, 8 bases remained unmatched. CDR3 sequence reads: CASTLLDRGTDTQYF. Here the CDR3 DNA reads TGTGCCAGCACCTTGCTCGACAGGGGCACAGATACGCAGTATTTT.

This sequence joins TRBV5-5 and TRBJ1-1; weak D call: TRBD1 (6 bases). In germline, CDR1 is SGHKS, CDR2 YYEKEE (reference sequence). CDR3 size: 14 residues. V lost 4 bases, J lost 6 bases, and 16 bases lay in between. Here the CDR3 reads CASSPQYREPEAFF. The CDR3 DNA is TGTGCCAGCAGCCCCCAATACAGGGAACCTGAAGCTTTCTTT.

V is TRBV4-2 and J is TRBJ2-1; 9 bases map to TRBD1. The CDR3 length is 17 residues. V dropped 1 base and J dropped 7; count of bases not matched to a gene: 11. Germline V lookup: CDR1 LGHNA, CDR2 YNFKEQ. CDR3 sequence: CASSQAIGQGPGNEQFF. The CDR3 nucleotides read TGTGCCAGCAGCCAAGCTATCGGACAGGGGCCAGGAAATGAGCAGTTCTTC.

The chain couples TRBV6-2 or TRBV6-3 to TRBJ2-2; TRBD2 matches 9 bases. The length of the CDR3 is 16 residues. V shed 0 bases and J 4 bases; nucleotides not matched to a gene: 3. Germline V CDR1 and CDR2: MNHEY, SVGEGT. Here the CDR3 DNA reads TGTGCCAGCAGTTACTCGGCGGGGGGGCGCACCGGGGAGCTGTTTTTT. It is translated as CASSYSAGGRTGELFF.

This clone occurred a few times. The V and J genes are TRBV7-2 and TRBJ2-3; weak D call: TRBD2 (5 bases). The CDR3 is made up of 16 amino acids. Germline CDR1 SGHTA, CDR2 FQGNSA. The V end lost 1 base, the J end lost 3 bases, and 14 bases lay between the germline ends. In DNA, the CDR3 is TGTGCCAGCAGCTTAGGAGCCCTAGCCGGAACAGATACGCAGTATTTT. Its protein is CASSLGALAGTDTQYF.

The CDR3 nucleotides read TGTGCCAGCAATTCCCAAGGCAGGGTATCTTCTGGGGCCAACGTCCTGACTTTC. Amino acid sequence: CASNSQGRVSSGANVLTF. The V and J genes are TRBV2 and TRBJ2-6; D is perhaps TRBD1 (5 bases). The germline V gene encodes CDR1 SNHLY and CDR2 FYNNEI. V lost 7 bases and J 1 base, leaving 20 bases between the germline ends. CDR3 length: 18 residues.

The V and J genes are TRBV3-1 (or the pseudogene TRBV3-2) and TRBJ2-3; TRBD2 aligns across 7 bases. V trimming: 1 base; J trimming: 4 bases; junction bases outside the gene matches: 11. CDR1 is LGHDT, CDR2 YNNKEL, per germline (reference sequence). The CDR3 length is 17 residues. The CDR3, as DNA: TGTGCCAGCAGCCAAGTAACCAGCGGGGAGACCTCAGATACGCAGTATTTT. Amino acids: CASSQVTSGETSDTQYF.

The J gene is TRBJ2-3, the V gene TRBV5-1; D possibly corresponds to TRBD1 (5 bases). The V gene's germline CDR1 is SGHRS and CDR2 YFSETQ. Deletions cut 5 bases from V and 4 bases from J, with 14 bases between. CDR3 length: 14 amino acids. CDR3 bases: TGCGCCAGCAGGGACCTCGACAGCCCAGATACGCAGTATTTT. Protein: CASRDLDSPDTQYF.

The gene calls are TRBV7-9 and TRBJ2-5; no clear D gene. V lost 1 base to trimming and J lost 1 base, with 13 bases between them. CDR3 length equals 16 residues. CDR1 SEHNR and CDR2 FQNEAQ come from the germline V gene (reference sequence). The DNA of the CDR3 is TGTGCCAGCAGCTTAGGTGGAACGGCGGCCCAAGAGACCCAGTACTTC. Its translation: CASSLGGTAAQETQYF.

V gene TRBV4-2 combines with J gene TRBJ1-4; 7 bases are shared with TRBD1. Germline values: CDR1 LGHNA, CDR2 YNFKEQ. This CDR3 comprises 16 residues. The V segment lost 1 base and the J segment 6 bases; nucleotides outside the gene matches: 8. The CDR3 coding sequence is TGTGCCAGCAGCCAAGTCGCCGGGACAGCGGATGAAAAACTGTTTTTT. This gives the protein CASSQVAGTADEKLFF.

The genes are TRBV3-1 (or the pseudogene TRBV3-2) and TRBJ1-1, with D possibly matching TRBD1 (5 bases). The CDR3 has 15 amino acids. V lost 4 bases to trimming and J lost 4 bases, with 16 bases between them. CDR1 LGHDT and CDR2 YNNKEL come from the germline V gene (reference sequence). The CDR3 DNA sequence: TGTGCCAGCAGCCCCAGATTCCAGGGATCCACTGAAGCTTTCTTT. It encodes CASSPRFQGSTEAFF.

The V and J genes are TRBV11-2 and TRBJ1-1; D may be TRBD1 (6 bases). This CDR3 has 14 amino acids. CDR1 is SGHAT, CDR2 FQNNGV, per germline. Trimming left V 6 bases short and J 0 bases short, with 11 bases between. In nucleotides, the CDR3 is TGTGCCAGCAGGGTGACAGGTTTGAACACTGAAGCTTTCTTT. This gives the protein CASRVTGLNTEAFF.

The V gene is TRBV7-6, the J gene TRBJ1-6; TRBD1 might be the D (5 bases). This CDR3 is built from 16 residues. V lost 5 bases, J lost 3 bases, and 14 bases lay in between. Germline V lookup: CDR1 SGHVS, CDR2 FNYEAQ. Here the CDR3 reads CASSPGGLDYNSPLHF. DNA for the CDR3: TGTGCCAGCAGCCCTGGGGGGTTGGACTATAATTCACCCCTCCACTTT.

This sequence joins TRBV7-3 and TRBJ2-1; TRBD1 is a possible D gene (6 bases). The CDR3 contains 16 residues. Per the germline V gene, CDR1 is SGHTA and CDR2 is FQGTGA. Trimming took 5 bases from V and 3 from J, leaving 17 bases between them. In DNA form, the CDR3 reads TGTGCCAGCAGCCTAGTCTCCCAAGGGGGCTACAATGAGCAGTTCTTC. Translating gives CASSLVSQGGYNEQFF.

The rearrangement links TRBV18 to TRBJ1-1; TRBD1 might be the D (5 bases). Deletions cut 3 bases from V and 5 bases from J, with 16 bases between. CDR3 length: 15 amino acids. Germline V CDR1 and CDR2: KGHSH, LQKENI. CDR3 amino acids: CASSPSGGELTEAFF. Written as DNA, the CDR3 is TGTGCCAGCTCACCTAGCGGAGGGGAGTTGACTGAAGCTTTCTTT.

V is TRBV7-3 and J is TRBJ2-3, with TRBD2 matching over 14 bases. The CDR3 consists of 18 residues. The germline V gene has CDR1 SGHTA and CDR2 FQGTGA. V shed 1 base and J 4 bases; nucleotides not matched to a gene: 7. CDR3 loop: CASSLSPTSGGAPDTQYF. The CDR3 region has the DNA TGTGCCAGCAGCTTAAGCCCGACTAGCGGGGGGGCCCCAGATACGCAGTATTTT. Together with reference TRBV7-3 and TRBJ2-3, the CDR3 gives the full variable domain: GAGVSQTPSNKVTEKGKYVELRCDPISGHTALYWYRQSLGQGPEFLIYFQGTGAADDSGLPNDRFFAVRPEGSVSTLKIQRTERGDSAVYLCASSLSPTSGGAPDTQYFGPGTRLTVL.

The V gene is TRBV21-1, the J gene TRBJ2-1; the D segment call TRBD2 is taken from the table without a DNA check. TRBV21-1 is recorded as a pseudogene. This CDR3 region has 17 residues. The CDR3 here is CASSKVGGLAGAVEQFF. The CDR3 DNA reads TGTGCCAGCAGCAAAGTCGGGGGGCTCGCGGGGGCGGTTGAGCAGTTCTTC.

The chain carries TRBV2 and TRBJ2-7, with D uncertain. From germline, CDR1 is SNHLY and CDR2 FYNNEI. The CDR3 runs 13 residues. The V gene lost 4 bases and the J gene lost 0 bases, with 7 bases spanning the gap. CDR3 coding DNA: TGTGCCAGCAGTGTGCAGTCCTCCTACGAGCAGTACTTC. It yields the protein CASSVQSSYEQYF.

The chain uses TRBV21-1 and TRBJ2-7; the D call in the table, TRBD1, was not verified against the DNA. TRBV21-1 is listed as a pseudogene. This CDR3 spans 16 amino acids. The CDR3 DNA sequence: TGTGCCAGTCCCCTCCGGGGACAGCCGTACTCCTACGAGCAGTACTTC. This codes for CASPLRGQPYSYEQYF.

The rearrangement uses TRBV11-2 and TRBJ2-3, with 9 bases lining up with TRBD1. J lost 0 bases, V lost 5 bases, and 3 bases had no gene match. The CDR3 spans 15 residues. Looked up from germline, CDR1 is SGHAT and CDR2 is FQNNGV. The CDR3 reads CASSHRGRSTDTQYF. CDR3 DNA: TGTGCCAGCAGCCACAGGGGGCGAAGCACAGATACGCAGTATTTT.

CDR3 sequence reads: CASSATGAGNTIYF. CDR3 in DNA: TGTGCCAGCAGCGCGACAGGGGCTGGAAACACCATATATTTT. The V and J genes are TRBV9 and TRBJ1-3; 8 bases are shared with TRBD1. Germline CDR1 is SGDLS and CDR2 is YYNGEE. The CDR3 has 14 residues. V lost 3 bases to trimming and J lost 2 bases; unmatched junction nucleotides: 1.

V and J are TRBV18 and TRBJ1-6; TRBD1 matches 7 bases. The V gene end was trimmed by 4 bases and the J gene end by 4 bases; junction bases not matched to a gene: 1. Germline V gene lookup returns CDR1 KGHSH and CDR2 LQKENI. The length of the CDR3 is 14 residues. CDR3 residues: CASSRGQYNSPLHF. Here the CDR3 DNA reads TGTGCCAGCTCACGGGGACAGTATAATTCACCCCTCCACTTT.

The V call is TRBV5-1, the J call TRBJ1-6, with 7 nucleotides matching TRBD1. The ends lost 2 bases at V and 8 bases at J; junction bases unmatched: 4. The CDR3 is 14 residues long. Germline V CDR1 and CDR2: SGHRS, YFSETQ. In DNA form, the CDR3 reads TGCGCCAGCAGCTTAGGGGACAGTTATTCACCCCTCCACTTT. As protein: CASSLGDSYSPLHF.

The chain has TRBV4-1 and TRBJ1-2; TRBD1 might be the D (5 bases). V was clipped by 0 bases and J by 5 bases, with 10 bases between them. This CDR3 has 14 amino acids. Germline V lookup: CDR1 MGHRA, CDR2 YSYEKL. Here the CDR3 reads CASSQEGNRYGYTF. The CDR3 DNA sequence: TGCGCCAGCAGCCAAGAGGGGAACAGGTATGGCTACACCTTC.